This T cell receptor (beta chain) was identified in a study of Ad26.COV2.S vaccination and SARS-CoV-2 variants. Points from the study as a whole: CD8+ and CD4+ T cells specific for spike reportedly responded with substantial breadth after vaccination. People who got the vaccine or the placebo had similar non-spike TCR breadth. Measurements of TCR breadth and depth may have given underestimates of the total T cell responses.

Treatment here: approximately 18 received Ad26.COV2.S at low or high dose, single or two shots; roughly five received placebo; per-sample allocation not given. Specimens were obtained on day 63 following the first vaccine or placebo injection. On this clone: Its antigen is undetermined.

Libraries were prepared by immunoSEQ multiplex PCR; TCRdb keeps only in-frame clonotypes and omits some of them. This table holds a few hundred thousand clones, 83% found once. This receptor was obtained from a person aged 18-60 years who received the Ad26.COV2.S COVID-19 vaccine or a placebo. The sequenced sample was peripheral blood, obtained in a trial of Ad26.COV2.S vaccine versus placebo.

The CDR3 DNA sequence: TGTGCCAGCAGCTTTTCAGGGGCCGGCTACACCTTC. Amino acids: CASSFSGAGYTF. This sequence joins TRBV5-6 and TRBJ1-2, with D possibly TRBD1 on 6 matching bases. The CDR3 spans 12 residues. Per the germline V gene, CDR1 is SGHDT and CDR2 is YYEEEE. V lost 2 bases, J lost 8 bases, and 10 bases lay in between.